The clone carrying this T cell receptor (beta chain) appeared many times. The CDR3 is 15 residues long. Germline assignment: CDR1 MNHEY and CDR2 SMNVEV (reference sequence). V was cut by 6 bases and J by 0 bases, with 13 bases left in between. The data stem from a study of T-cell reconstitution after alpha-beta-depleted transplantation in children. The TCRbeta library was prepared with unique molecular identifiers. TCRdb ran MiXCR on the PCR reads and lists one entry per CDR3 protein. Of some 70,000 distinct CDR3 sequences listed, 6% to 8% are singletons. Sequences were derived from PBMCs from the stem cell graft donor, sampled from the stem cell graft. The clonotype was recovered from a human donor who donated a stem cell graft to a child with acute lymphoblastic leukemia. The chain has TRBV27 and TRBJ2-3; tentative D call: TRBD2 (6 bases). DNA for the CDR3: TGTGCCAGCAGCACTCTAGCGACTAGCACAGATACGCAGTATTTT. It encodes CASSTLATSTDTQYF.